These 27 T cell receptor beta chains share one sample of origin, sequenced in a study of blood T cells in healthy people across ages. Primed by a sample-barcoded 5' primer and a J-beta primer mix, a second PCR proceeded for roughly 7 to 12 cycles. TCRdb used MiXCR to reprocess the 5' RACE reads, holding one entry per CDR3 protein. The sample comprises some 860,000 distinct CDR3 sequences, roughly three fifths of which are singletons, and 25% to 30% rests with the top ten. Specimen: blood. All receptors come from a man aged 35-49 years in good health.

The chain combines TRBV9 with TRBJ2-5; D is possibly TRBD1 or TRBD2 (5 bases each). The CDR3 is 14 residues long. Per germline, CDR1 SGDLS and CDR2 YYNGEE. V dropped 3 bases and J dropped 4 bases, with 13 bases sitting between them. The CDR3 spells CASSARTTRETQYF. The CDR3 nucleotides read TGTGCCAGCAGCGCGAGGACAACTAGAGAGACCCAGTACTTC.

The chain is built from TRBV5-1 and TRBJ2-1; 8 bases align to TRBD1. The CDR3 contains 16 residues. Germline V lookup: CDR1 SGHRS, CDR2 YFSETQ. The V and J ends lost 4 bases and 7 bases, in that order; junction bases with no gene match: 13. The CDR3 loop is CASSRPSTGAENEQFF. In nucleotides, the CDR3 is TGCGCCAGCAGCCGTCCTTCGACAGGGGCGGAAAATGAGCAGTTCTTC.

V and J are TRBV7-3 and TRBJ2-1, with unresolved D. V lost 0 bases, J lost 8 bases, and 14 bases lay in between. This CDR3 spans 15 amino acids. Germline CDR1 is SGHTA and CDR2 is FQGTGA. CDR3 protein: CASSLTVSRYDEQFF. CDR3 coding DNA: TGTGCCAGCAGCTTAACGGTTTCTAGGTACGATGAGCAGTTCTTC.

The V gene is TRBV4-1, the J gene TRBJ2-1; D gene unclear. The CDR3 sequence is 14 residues long. Germline V gene sequence: CDR1 MGHRA, CDR2 YSYEKL. Trimming took off 6 bases at V and 0 bases at J, with 9 bases between the two ends. CDR3 coding DNA: TGCGCCAGCAGGCAATTGGGCTCCTACAATGAGCAGTTCTTC. This encodes CASRQLGSYNEQFF.

This chain uses TRBV28 with TRBJ2-7; 7 bases align to TRBD2. The V gene end was trimmed by 8 bases and the J gene end by 5 bases; junction bases not matched to a gene: 12. In germline, CDR1 is MDHEN, CDR2 SYDVKM. The CDR3 runs to 14 residues. This chain's CDR3 is CASSHAWGGHEQYF. The CDR3 nucleotides are TGTGCCAGCTCCCACGCCTGGGGAGGGCACGAGCAGTACTTC.

In its sample, this clonotype was seen a few times. The V gene is TRBV30, the J gene TRBJ1-2; possible D gene TRBD1, 5 bases. The CDR3 length is 13 residues. The V end lost 3 bases, the J end lost 8 bases, and 16 bases lay between the germline ends. The germline CDR1 and CDR2 sequences are GTSNPN and SVGIG (reference sequence). The DNA for the CDR3 is TGTGCCTGGAGGGAGGCAGGGAAAGGCGGCTACACCTTC. Its translation is CAWREAGKGGYTF.

The CDR3 sequence: CASSPLTSGFHNEQFF. CDR3 bases: TGTGCCAGCAGTCCACTAACTAGCGGCTTCCACAATGAGCAGTTCTTC. The chain employs TRBV28 and TRBJ2-1; 8 nucleotides agree with TRBD2. This CDR3 region has 16 residues. The J segment lost 5 bases and the V segment lost 5 bases, leaving 11 bases of the junction unmatched. Germline loops: CDR1 MDHEN, CDR2 SYDVKM.

The V gene is TRBV6-1, the J gene TRBJ1-2; no definite D call. This CDR3 region has 15 residues. The germline V gene has CDR1 MNHNS and CDR2 SASEGT. Trimming left V 1 base short and J 0 bases short, with 9 bases between. The CDR3: CASSEVYQANYGYTF. DNA of the CDR3: TGTGCCAGCAGTGAAGTTTATCAGGCTAACTATGGCTACACCTTC.

V is TRBV7-9 and J is TRBJ1-1; D may be TRBD1 (6 bases). The V gene's germline CDR1 is SEHNR and CDR2 FQNEAQ (reference sequence). The CDR3 totals 14 residues. V lost 6 bases and J 1 base, leaving 12 bases between the germline ends. CDR3 sequence: CASRQLGANTEAFF. CDR3 DNA: TGTGCCAGCAGGCAATTGGGGGCGAACACTGAAGCTTTCTTT.

V is TRBV20-1 and J is TRBJ2-7; D gene ambiguous. With 3 bases removed from V and 3 bases from J, the gap between germline ends came to 12 bases. CDR1 DFQATT and CDR2 SNEGSKA come from the germline V gene (reference sequence). The length of the CDR3 is 13 residues. In DNA form, the CDR3 reads TGCAGTGCTAGGGTCCCCCTGGGCTACGAGCAGTACTTC. This sequence encodes CSARVPLGYEQYF.

This chain joins TRBV27 and TRBJ1-5, with 7 bases matching TRBD1. CDR1 is MNHEY, CDR2 SMNVEV, per germline (reference sequence). With 6 bases clipped from V and 4 bases from J, the junction kept 9 bases outside the gene matches. This CDR3 has 15 amino acids. This chain's CDR3 is CASSNTGTANQPQHF. CDR3 nucleotide sequence: TGTGCCAGCAGCAACACCGGGACAGCAAATCAGCCCCAGCATTTT.

This clonotype was seen a handful of times. The chain links TRBV7-9 to TRBJ1-4, with a weak D call TRBD1 (5 bases). Trimming pared 2 bases from V and 5 bases from J, leaving 12 bases between. CDR3 length equals 15 residues. Looked up from germline, CDR1 is SEHNR and CDR2 is FQNEAQ (reference sequence). The CDR3 is CASSLNRDSNEKLFF. The CDR3 DNA follows: TGTGCCAGCAGCTTAAACCGGGACTCCAATGAAAAACTGTTTTTT.

This clonotype was seen more than once but under ten times. V is TRBV27 and J is TRBJ2-7, with a weak D call TRBD2 (5 bases). Trimming removed 5 bases at V and 0 bases at J, with 17 bases between. This CDR3 has 16 amino acids. Germline assignment: CDR1 MNHEY and CDR2 SMNVEV (reference sequence). This CDR3 reads CASSPSSGESSYEQYF. Written as DNA, the CDR3 is TGTGCCAGCAGTCCCTCTTCTGGGGAGAGCTCCTACGAGCAGTACTTC.

This clonotype was counted a single time. The chain uses TRBV7-2 and TRBJ2-7, with 10 bases aligning to TRBD2. The J call may be faulty, since TRBJ2-4 better matches the DNA end. The CDR3 consists of 16 residues. Germline lookup yields CDR1 SGHTA and CDR2 FQGNSA. In DNA, the CDR3 is TGTGCCAGCAGCTTAGTAGCGGGGGGTACTGAAAACATTCAGTACTTC. Its translation: CASSLVAGGTENIQYF.

This sequence joins TRBV6-2 or TRBV6-3 and TRBJ1-1; D gene ambiguous. V lost 6 bases to trimming and J lost 3 bases, with 14 bases between them. The germline CDR1 and CDR2 sequences are MNHEY and SVGEGT. The CDR3 covers 14 residues. CDR3 nucleotides: TGTGCCAGCAGGTCGGACGGCTGGGACACTGAAGCTTTCTTT. Translating gives CASRSDGWDTEAFF.

The rearrangement uses TRBV27 and TRBJ2-3, with 13 bases that match TRBD2. With V trimmed by 5 bases and J by 5 bases, 7 bases remained unmatched. This CDR3 comprises 16 residues. The germline V gene has CDR1 MNHEY and CDR2 SMNVEV (reference sequence). CDR3: CASSHGLAGVIDTQYF. The CDR3 nucleotides are TGTGCCAGCAGTCACGGACTAGCGGGAGTTATAGATACGCAGTATTTT.

In nucleotides, the CDR3 is TGTGCCAGCAGTGCCAGACAGGGGAGGACTGGAGGTTCTGGGGCCAACGTCCTGACTTTC. It specifies CASSARQGRTGGSGANVLTF. The chain has TRBV12-3 or TRBV12-4 and TRBJ2-6; 8 nucleotides match TRBD1. The junction had 16 bases not matched to a gene; V was cut back by 5 bases and J by 1 base. This CDR3 is 20 amino acids long.

The rearrangement uses TRBV20-1 and TRBJ2-3; D call uncertain. CDR1 DFQATT and CDR2 SNEGSKA come from the germline V gene (reference sequence). Trimming took off 5 bases at V and 6 bases at J, with 18 bases between the two ends. The CDR3 loop spans 14 amino acids. CDR3 DNA: TGCAGTGCTCGATGGCCCGAACACTCGGATACGCAGTATTTT. Residues: CSARWPEHSDTQYF.

The V gene is TRBV4-3, the J gene TRBJ2-7, with 7 positions matching TRBD1. V gave up 1 base and J gave up 7 bases; unmatched junction bases: 4. The CDR3 extends over 13 amino acids. Germline CDR1 is LGHNA and CDR2 is YSLEER. CDR3 protein: CASSQVPGQEQYF. DNA of the CDR3: TGCGCCAGCAGCCAAGTCCCGGGACAGGAGCAGTACTTC.

V gene TRBV4-1 combines with J gene TRBJ2-7, with D possibly TRBD1 on 6 matching bases. Trimming took 2 bases from V and 7 from J, leaving 12 bases between them. CDR3 size: 13 residues. Germline lookup yields CDR1 MGHRA and CDR2 YSYEKL. CDR3 residues: CASSQSGQYEQYF. CDR3 DNA sequence: TGCGCCAGCAGCCAATCGGGACAATATGAGCAGTACTTC.

The chain is built from TRBV4-3 and TRBJ2-5, with TRBD1 matching over 10 bases. Trimming at V came to 3 bases and at J to 11 bases, leaving 21 bases not matched to a gene. CDR1 is LGHNA and CDR2 is YSLEER in the germline V gene. The CDR3 runs 18 residues. CDR3 in DNA: TGCGCCAGCAGCCAGGATATAGGACAGGGGGGGACAGGTGATGAGCAGTACTTC. Encoded protein: CASSQDIGQGGTGDEQYF.

V gene TRBV12-3 or TRBV12-4 combines with J gene TRBJ2-7, with TRBD1 matching over 9 bases. The CDR3 has 18 amino acids. The V segment lost 6 bases and the J segment 7 bases; nucleotides outside the gene matches: 22. CDR3 DNA sequence: TGTGCCAGCAGCAAAATCCGCGCCAACGACAGGGGGGTGAATGAGCAGTACTTC. Its translation is CASSKIRANDRGVNEQYF.

The V gene is TRBV21-1, the J gene TRBJ2-2; TRBD1, the table's D call, lacks a check against the DNA. TRBV21-1 is a pseudogene segment. The CDR3 is 16 amino acids. The CDR3 region is CASSKEKDRGTGELFF. The CDR3 region has the DNA TGTGCCAGCAGCAAAGAAAAGGACAGGGGGACCGGGGAGCTGTTTTTT.

The chain has TRBV12-3 or TRBV12-4 and TRBJ2-7, with TRBD1 matching over 7 bases. CDR3 size: 14 residues. V shed 5 bases and J 2 bases; nucleotides not matched to a gene: 6. The CDR3 DNA reads as TGTGCCAGCAGTGTTCGAGGGGGCGCCTACGAGCAGTACTTC. It specifies CASSVRGGAYEQYF.

This clonotype showed up just a few times. The genes are TRBV4-3 and TRBJ2-7, with D possibly TRBD1 on 5 matching bases. Germline assignment: CDR1 LGHNA and CDR2 YSLEER. This CDR3 is 15 amino acids long. V was pared by 0 bases and J by 7 bases, with 16 bases between. The DNA for the CDR3 is TGCGCCAGCAGCCAAGAAGTTACAGGTGGAAGGGAGCAGTACTTC. Amino acids: CASSQEVTGGREQYF.

CDR3 sequence (DNA): TGTGCCAGCAGTTATGGGACTAGCGGGCCAGAAAGCTCCTACAATGAGCAGTACTTC. Translating gives CASSYGTSGPESSYNEQYF. This chain links TRBV6-2 or TRBV6-3 with TRBJ2-7, with 12 bases fitting TRBD2. The germline CDR1 and CDR2 sequences are MNHEY and SVGEGT. The CDR3 has 19 amino acids. Germline trimming cut 3 bases from V and 7 bases from J; bases unmatched to any gene: 19.

The genes are TRBV5-1 and TRBJ1-6, with no clear D. Per germline, CDR1 SGHRS and CDR2 YFSETQ. There are 16 residues in the CDR3. Trimming pared 0 bases from V and 3 bases from J, leaving 10 bases between. DNA of the CDR3: TGCGCCAGCAGCTTGGATGGGCAGATCTATAATTCACCCCTCCACTTT. It translates to CASSLDGQIYNSPLHF.